This TCR beta chain was sequenced for a study of long-term antiretroviral therapy in people with HIV. The CDR3 contains 13 residues. Trimming removed 7 bases from V and 2 bases from J, with 12 bases in between. CDR1 and CDR2 (germline): SGHRS, YFSETQ. With survey level as its setting, the immunoSEQ assay was v3.0. Repertoires were generated with immunoSEQ multiplex PCR, while TCRdb's copy carries only in-frame clones and drops some. The sample lists roughly 33,000 clones; roughly 80% were seen once. The material was unsorted PBMCs, obtained 2 years after starting antiretroviral therapy. The genes are TRBV5-1 and TRBJ1-2, with D unresolved. This sequence originates from a woman between 50 and 59 years old with HIV. DNA for the CDR3: TGCGCCAGCGGGGAGGGCCCCAACTATGGCTACACCTTC. Protein product: CASGEGPNYGYTF.